This TCR beta chain was found in a study of Tregs in tolerant kidney transplant recipients. Study findings and constraints: For some patients, primers changed over time, blocking nucleotide-level comparison. Antigen-driven expansion was suggested because donor-specific Tregs expanded more than all Tregs in tolerant patients.

Germline V lookup: CDR1 SGHTA, CDR2 FQGNSA. This CDR3 is 16 amino acids long. V lost 1 base and J lost 1; bases outside the gene matches: 3. The protocol was immunoSEQ multiplex PCR, while the TCRdb copy is restricted to in-frame clones and leaves out a portion. The sample carries about 110,000 clones, roughly 90% recorded once. As concerns this clone: Its antigen is undetermined.

The gene calls are TRBV7-2 and TRBJ2-3, with 9 positions matching TRBD2. This specimen was CD4+ T cells from blood, taken before the transplant. The TCR comes from a human donor who received a combined kidney and bone marrow transplant. CDR3 coding DNA: TGTGCCAGCAGCTTAGGGCCTAGCGGGGGCACAGATACGCAGTATTTT. Amino acid sequence: CASSLGPSGGTDTQYF.